These 5 T cell receptor beta chains were sequenced from one sample in a study of T cell repertoires in cytomegalovirus infection. TCRdb independently ran MiXCR on the reads; one entry per CDR3 protein. Among 200,000 to 250,000 distinct CDR3 sequences, 9% to 15% were seen once, and the ten largest hold 1.5% to 2%. The sequencing input was PBMCs. Receptors originate from a human donor in good health (CMV status not recorded). Some clones in this sample may be carry-over from other donors' samples.

This clonotype was picked up many times. This may come from a read error, since a much larger clone is one base off. V usage is TRBV6-6 and J usage is TRBJ2-7; D gene uncertain. The CDR3 spans 12 residues. V dropped 6 bases and J dropped 2 bases, with 8 bases sitting between them. The V gene's germline CDR1 is MNHNY and CDR2 SVGAGI (reference sequence). CDR3 nucleotides: TGTGCCAGCAGCTCGGGCGCCTACGAGCAGTACTTC. Translation: CASSSGAYEQYF.

This clonotype was recorded many times. V usage is TRBV19 and J usage is TRBJ2-4; D gene ambiguous. Per germline, CDR1 LNHDA and CDR2 SQIVND (reference sequence). Trimming cost V 6 bases and J 0 bases, with 12 bases left between them. There are 15 residues in the CDR3. The DNA of the CDR3 is TGTGCCAGTAGCATCCCCGTGGTAGCCAAAAACATTCAGTACTTC. Encoded protein: CASSIPVVAKNIQYF. Complete variable domain (other parts from reference TRBV19 and TRBJ2-4): DGGITQSPKYLFRKEGQNVTLSCEQNLNHDAMYWYRQDPGQGLRLIYYSQIVNDFQKGDIAEGYSVSREKKESFPLTVTSAQKNPTAFYLCASSIPVVAKNIQYFGAGTRLSVL.

This clonotype was counted only a few times. V usage is TRBV20-1 and J usage is TRBJ2-7, with D perhaps TRBD1 (5 bases). CDR3 length equals 12 residues. V lost 4 bases and J lost 4, with 11 bases in between. In germline, CDR1 is DFQATT, CDR2 SNEGSKA (reference sequence). In nucleotides, the CDR3 is TGCAGTGCTAAGGGGCCAGGATACGAGCAGTACTTC. This codes for CSAKGPGYEQYF.

This chain connects TRBV7-6 to TRBJ2-5; D uncertain. Germline V gene lookup returns CDR1 SGHVS and CDR2 FNYEAQ. The V and J ends lost 2 bases and 5 bases respectively, with 6 bases between them. The length of the CDR3 is 12 residues. CDR3 protein: CASSLNRETQYF. CDR3 sequence (DNA): TGTGCCAGCAGCTTAAATCGTGAGACCCAGTACTTC.

This clonotype has a count of ten or more. This chain joins TRBV7-2 and TRBJ1-3, with 7 bases that match TRBD1. CDR1 SGHTA and CDR2 FQGNSA come from the germline V gene. With V trimmed by 5 bases and J by 0 bases, 10 bases remained unmatched. This CDR3 region has 17 residues. CDR3 DNA: TGTGCCAGCAGCCTATACAGGGGAAGGGGCTCTGGAAACACCATATATTTT. Translated: CASSLYRGRGSGNTIYF.